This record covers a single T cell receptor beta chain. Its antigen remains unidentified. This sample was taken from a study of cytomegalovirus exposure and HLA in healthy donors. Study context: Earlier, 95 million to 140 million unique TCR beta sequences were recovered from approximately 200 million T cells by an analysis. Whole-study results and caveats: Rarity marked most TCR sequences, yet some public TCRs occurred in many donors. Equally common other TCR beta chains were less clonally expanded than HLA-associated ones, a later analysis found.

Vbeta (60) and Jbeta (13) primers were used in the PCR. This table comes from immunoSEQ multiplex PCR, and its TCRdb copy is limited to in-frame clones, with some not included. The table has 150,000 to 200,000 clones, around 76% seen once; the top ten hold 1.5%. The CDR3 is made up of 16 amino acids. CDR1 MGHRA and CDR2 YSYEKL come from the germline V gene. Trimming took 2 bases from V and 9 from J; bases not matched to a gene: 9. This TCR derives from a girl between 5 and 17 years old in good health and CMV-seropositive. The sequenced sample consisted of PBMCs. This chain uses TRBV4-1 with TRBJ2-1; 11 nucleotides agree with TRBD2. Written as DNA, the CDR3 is TGCGCCAGCAGCCAACGGCTAGCGGGGGGCCTCTTTGAGCAGTTCTTC. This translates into CASSQRLAGGLFEQFF.